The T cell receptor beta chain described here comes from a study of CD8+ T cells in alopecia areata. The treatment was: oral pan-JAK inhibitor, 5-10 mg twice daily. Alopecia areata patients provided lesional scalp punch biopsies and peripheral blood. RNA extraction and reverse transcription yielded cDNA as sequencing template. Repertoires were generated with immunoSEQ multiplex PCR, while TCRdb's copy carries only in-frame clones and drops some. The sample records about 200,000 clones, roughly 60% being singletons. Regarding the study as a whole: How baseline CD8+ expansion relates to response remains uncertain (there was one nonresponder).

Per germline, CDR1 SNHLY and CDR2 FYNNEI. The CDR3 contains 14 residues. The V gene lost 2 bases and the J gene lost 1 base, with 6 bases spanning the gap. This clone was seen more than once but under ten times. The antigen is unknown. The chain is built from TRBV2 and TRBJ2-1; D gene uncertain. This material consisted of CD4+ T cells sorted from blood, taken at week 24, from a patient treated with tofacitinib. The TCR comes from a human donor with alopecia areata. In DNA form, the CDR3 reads TGTGCCAGCAGTGAATTGTTGTCCTACAATGAGCAGTTCTTC. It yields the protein CASSELLSYNEQFF.